This T cell receptor (beta chain) was sequenced in a study of blood T cell repertoires in COVID-19. Study background: Both acute and convalescent COVID-19 samples were obtained from the United States, Italy and Spain. Sources were T cells, B-cell-depleted T cells, or PBMCs; the material itself was cDNA or gDNA.

Source study methods: By means of reference gene primer amplification, nucleated cell counts were estimated. Using immunoSEQ multiplex PCR, the repertoire was profiled, and TCRdb retains in-frame clones only, with some absent. V and J calls plus clone size are reproduced from that table; the DNA served to infer D and trimming. The repertoire holds 200,000 to 250,000 clones, with 89% as singletons. This TCR was recovered from a man between 60 and 75 years old who had recovered from COVID-19. Sequenced material: peripheral blood.

The CDR3 sequence is CASSQDRGGYTIYF. The DNA for the CDR3 is TGTGCCAGCAGTCAGGACAGGGGAGGATACACCATATATTTT. V usage is TRBV9 and J usage is TRBJ1-3; 9 bases are shared with TRBD1. Germline loops: CDR1 SGDLS, CDR2 YYNGEE. The CDR3 loop spans 14 amino acids. The trim removed 5 bases at V and 8 bases at J, leaving 8 bases unmatched. The complete variable domain, with remaining parts taken from reference TRBV9 and TRBJ1-3, reads DSGVTQTPKHLITATGQRVTLRCSPRSGDLSVYWYQQSLDQGLQFLIQYYNGEERAKGNILERFSAQQFPDLHSELNLSSLELGDSALYFCASSQDRGGYTIYFGEGSWLTVV.